A single sample is the source of the 5 T cell receptor beta chains below, sequenced in a study of blood T cell repertoires in COVID-19. Repertoires were generated with immunoSEQ multiplex PCR, while TCRdb's copy carries only in-frame clones and drops some. The sample contains roughly 77,000 clones, over 80% of which appear only once. Sequencing was carried out using peripheral blood. The receptor source for this set is a woman of 80 years or more with active COVID-19.

This chain links TRBV6-2 or TRBV6-3 with TRBJ2-7; tentative D call: TRBD2 (6 bases). This CDR3 is 17 amino acids long. Trimming took off 0 bases at V and 1 base at J, with 16 bases between the two ends. The germline gives CDR1 MNHEY, CDR2 SVGEGT. CDR3 nucleotide sequence: TGTGCCAGCAGTTACTCGGCCTGGGACTGGAGTTCCTACGAGCAGTACTTC. It is translated as CASSYSAWDWSSYEQYF.

The V call is TRBV25-1, the J call TRBJ1-1; 7 bases are a match to TRBD1. The CDR3 length is 15 residues. Trimming took 0 bases from V and 2 from J; bases not matched to a gene: 3. Germline CDR1 MGHDK, CDR2 SYGVNS. CDR3 sequence: CASSEYHRGNTEAFF. The CDR3, as DNA: TGTGCCAGCAGTGAATATCACAGGGGTAACACTGAAGCTTTCTTT. Based on the CDR3 plus reference TRBV25-1 and TRBJ1-1, the full variable domain is EADIYQTPRYLVIGTGKKITLECSQTMGHDKMYWYQQDPGMELHLIHYSYGVNSTEKGDLSSESTVSRIRTEHFPLTLESARPSHTSQYLCASSEYHRGNTEAFFGQGTRLTVV.

This clone came up once. The chain links TRBV10-1 to TRBJ1-2; TRBD1 matches 7 bases. V trimming: 6 bases; J trimming: 4 bases; junction bases outside the gene matches: 8. Germline V gives CDR1 WNHNN, CDR2 SYGVQD (reference sequence). CDR3 length equals 14 residues. CDR3 region: CASRLFDRAYGYTF. The DNA of the CDR3 is TGCGCCAGCAGGCTTTTCGACAGGGCCTATGGCTACACCTTC.

The V gene is TRBV20-1, the J gene TRBJ2-1, with TRBD2 matching 8 bases. Germline V gene data show CDR1 as DFQATT and CDR2 as SNEGSKA (reference sequence). J lost 6 bases, V lost 3 bases, and 7 bases had no gene match. The CDR3 length is 14 residues. CDR3 in DNA: TGCAGTGCTAGTAGGCTAGCGGGCTCCAATGAGCAGTTCTTC. Translating it yields CSASRLAGSNEQFF.

This chain connects TRBV4-3 to TRBJ2-6; 10 nucleotides match TRBD1. The CDR3 loop spans 18 amino acids. With V trimmed by 4 bases and J by 2 bases, 8 bases remained unmatched. The germline CDR1 and CDR2 sequences are LGHNA and YSLEER. This chain's CDR3 is CASSRYRDRGTGANVLTF. The DNA for the CDR3 is TGCGCCAGCAGCCGATACCGGGACAGGGGTACTGGGGCCAACGTCCTGACTTTC.